The rows below give T cell receptor beta chains drawn from one sample of a study of PD-1 blockade in mismatch repair-deficient tumors. Only in-frame clones appear in the TCRdb table, and some are missing; sequencing was by immunoSEQ multiplex PCR. The table lists 70,000 to 95,000 clones, approximately 81% of them singletons. The starting material was peripheral blood, obtained 44 weeks after starting pembrolizumab. The source is an adult with mismatch repair-deficient cancer. Each CDR3 is given with its conserved first and last residue. D genes are given only for firm matches. Size is stated for part of the rows, as once, few or many counts, or as a class when the clone is expanded.

>TRBD1|TRBV5-1|TRBJ1-1|-
CASSLAPTGVNTEAFF
TGCGCCAGCAGCTTGGCTCCGACAGGGGTGAACACTGAAGCTTTCTTT
>-|TRBV2|TRBJ2-1|medium-sized
CASSGVEQFF
TGTGCCAGCAGTGGGGTTGAGCAGTTCTTC
>TRBD2|TRBV7-6|TRBJ2-1|-
CASSLGLAGVNEQFF
TGTGCCAGCAGCTTAGGACTAGCGGGAGTCAATGAGCAGTTCTTC
>-|TRBV29-1|TRBJ2-3|-
CSVEDPGRGTDTQYF
TGCAGCGTTGAAGATCCAGGGAGGGGGACAGATACGCAGTATTTT
>TRBD1|TRBV4-2|TRBJ1-1|-
CASSLPSGQGTEAFF
TGTGCCAGCAGCTTGCCCTCCGGACAGGGCACTGAAGCTTTCTTT
>-|TRBV4-1|TRBJ1-5|-
CASSQGGRGSNQPQHF
TGCGCCAGCAGCCAAGGGGGACGGGGAAGCAATCAGCCCCAGCATTTT
>-|TRBV5-5|TRBJ2-7|medium-sized
CASSPQYGLVYEQYF
TGTGCCAGCAGCCCCCAATATGGGCTAGTATACGAGCAGTACTTC
>TRBD2|TRBV9|TRBJ2-1|-
CASSAMGLAGLSSYNEQFF
TGTGCCAGCAGCGCGATGGGACTAGCGGGGTTAAGCTCCTACAATGAGCAGTTCTTC
>TRBD2|TRBV5-1|TRBJ2-7|-
CASSREASYEQYF
TGCGCCAGCTCACGGGAGGCCTCCTACGAGCAGTACTTC
>TRBD2|TRBV4-3|TRBJ2-7|-
CASSQVLAGGPGEQYF
TGCGCCAGCAGCCAAGTTCTAGCGGGAGGGCCGGGCGAGCAGTACTTC
>-|TRBV2|TRBJ1-1|-
CASSDVTGNTEAFF
TGTGCCAGCAGTGATGTGACGGGGAACACTGAAGCTTTCTTT
>-|TRBV6-5|TRBJ2-1|-
CASKPTGDEQFF
TGTGCCAGCAAACCGACAGGCGATGAGCAGTTCTTC
>-|TRBV7-6|TRBJ2-3|once
CASSPPYSAYTQYF
TGTGCCAGCAGCCCCCCCTACAGCGCCTATACGCAGTATTTT
>TRBD1|TRBV30|TRBJ1-1|-
CAWRDRAKTEAFF
TGTGCCTGGAGAGACAGGGCTAAGACTGAAGCTTTCTTT
>-|TRBV7-6|TRBJ2-3|-
CASSSGLGTDTQYF
TGTGCCAGCAGCTCGGGACTTGGCACAGATACGCAGTATTTT
>-|TRBV12-5|TRBJ2-4|-
CASGSLEAKNIQYF
TGTGCTAGTGGTTCACTCGAAGCCAAAAACATTCAGTACTTC
>TRBD2|TRBV4-1|TRBJ2-3|-
CASSQLAGGTDTQYF
TGCGCCAGCAGCCAACTAGCGGGGGGCACAGATACGCAGTATTTT
>-|TRBV18|TRBJ2-3|-
CASSPPVQDTDTQYF
TGTGCCAGCTCACCACCGGTCCAGGACACAGATACGCAGTATTTT
>-|TRBV19|TRBJ2-3|-
CASSIGGGQSATDTQYF
TGTGCCAGTAGTATAGGGGGGGGACAGTCCGCCACAGATACGCAGTATTTT
>-|TRBV18|TRBJ1-4|-
CASSPLTGGGEKLFF
TGTGCCAGCTCACCACTAACAGGTGGGGGTGAAAAACTGTTTTTT
>-|TRBV28|TRBJ2-1|-
CASKTGTLNNEQFF
TGTGCCAGCAAAACCGGGACTTTAAACAATGAGCAGTTCTTC
>-|TRBV5-1|TRBJ1-2|few
CASSLNTF
TGCGCCAGCAGCTTGAACACCTTC
>TRBD2|TRBV5-1|TRBJ2-2|few
CASSPTSDVTGELFF
TGCGCCAGCAGCCCAACTAGCGACGTCACCGGGGAGCTGTTTTTT
>TRBD2|TRBV7-3|TRBJ2-2|-
CASSLGLAGGVGELFF
TGTGCCAGCAGCCTCGGACTAGCGGGAGGGGTCGGGGAGCTGTTTTTT
>-|TRBV12-5|TRBJ2-1|-
CASGLNNEQFF
TGTGCTAGTGGTTTGAACAATGAGCAGTTCTTC
>-|TRBV9|TRBJ2-2|-
CASSGQTRTIGELFF
TGTGCCAGCAGCGGGCAGACTAGGACGATCGGGGAGCTGTTTTTT
>TRBD2|TRBV6-5|TRBJ2-7|few
CASSSSGRRPNEQYF
TGTGCCAGCAGCTCTAGCGGGAGGCGACCCAACGAGCAGTACTTC
>-|TRBV4-1|TRBJ2-5|once
CASSQLPQETQYF
TGCGCCAGCAGCCAACTTCCCCAAGAGACCCAGTACTTC
>-|TRBV27|TRBJ1-2|-
CASSPGLVYGYTF
TGTGCCAGCAGTCCGGGCCTGGTGTATGGCTACACCTTC
>-|TRBV15|TRBJ2-3|-
CATSLDVGTDTQYF
TGTGCCACCAGTCTTGACGTCGGCACAGATACGCAGTATTTT
>TRBD1|TRBV27|TRBJ2-7|once
CASSIRQGISYEQYF
TGTGCCAGCAGTATTAGACAGGGAATATCCTACGAGCAGTACTTC
>-|TRBV10-3|TRBJ2-4|-
CAISGGAGAKNIQYF
TGTGCCATCAGTGGGGGAGCGGGAGCCAAAAACATTCAGTACTTC
>-|TRBV25-1|TRBJ2-1|-
CASSEYEQFF
TGTGCCAGCAGTGAATATGAGCAGTTCTTC
>-|TRBV4-3|TRBJ2-7|-
CASSQAHDVSSYEQYF
TGCGCCAGCAGCCAAGCACACGACGTCAGCTCCTACGAGCAGTACTTC
>TRBD1|TRBV25-1|TRBJ2-7|-
CASSETGFYEQYF
TGTGCCAGCAGTGAGACAGGGTTCTACGAGCAGTACTTC
>-|TRBV7-9|TRBJ2-2|large
CASSSNPNTGELFF
TGTGCCAGCAGCTCAAACCCGAACACCGGGGAGCTGTTTTTT
>TRBD1|TRBV7-9|TRBJ1-1|few
CASSKPTGGQANTEAFF
TGTGCCAGCAGCAAGCCCACAGGGGGCCAAGCCAACACTGAAGCTTTCTTT
>TRBD2|TRBV6-6|TRBJ2-7|-
CASSSSSSGSPYEQYF
TGTGCCAGCAGTTCCTCATCTAGCGGGAGTCCCTACGAGCAGTACTTC
>TRBD1|TRBV14|TRBJ2-1|-
CASSPIDRGQFF
TGTGCCAGCAGCCCCATAGACAGGGGCCAGTTCTTC
>TRBD1|TRBV6-6|TRBJ2-5|-
CASSYSAGGQVETQYF
TGTGCCAGCAGTTACTCGGCAGGGGGCCAGGTGGAGACCCAGTACTTC
>-|TRBV21-1|TRBJ2-5|-
CASSNPGTGGRGQETQYF
TGTGCCAGCAGCAACCCCGGGACAGGGGGTCGGGGGCAAGAGACCCAGTACTTC
>TRBD1|TRBV30|TRBJ1-2|-
CAWDRDHGYTF
TGTGCCTGGGACAGGGACCATGGCTACACCTTC
>-|TRBV28|TRBJ2-7|-
CASKRKYEQYF
TGTGCCAGCAAACGAAAATACGAGCAGTACTTC
>TRBD2|TRBV11-2|TRBJ2-7|-
CASAGLAGVRTYEQYF
TGTGCCAGCGCCGGACTAGCGGGAGTTCGGACCTACGAGCAGTACTTC
>-|TRBV5-4|TRBJ2-7|-
CASSRLRGEQYF
TGTGCCAGCAGCAGACTTAGAGGCGAGCAGTACTTC
>-|TRBV29-1|TRBJ1-1|-
CSVEDQEGGAFF
TGCAGCGTTGAAGATCAAGAGGGGGGAGCTTTCTTT
>-|TRBV18|TRBJ2-3|-
CASSPPGGTDTQYF
TGTGCCAGCTCACCCCCCGGTGGCACAGATACGCAGTATTTT
>TRBD2|TRBV11-2|TRBJ2-7|-
CASTREVQLGEQYF
TGTGCCAGCACCCGGGAGGTCCAACTCGGCGAGCAGTACTTC